This T cell receptor (beta chain) came from a study of beta chain features in type 1 diabetes. About this clone itself: Its antigen is unknown.

In all sorted populations, purity surpassed 95%. Every isolated RNA sample was fully reverse transcribed, so sequencing captured expressed TCRB transcripts. Assay: immunoSEQ multiplex PCR; the TCRdb copy retains only in-frame clones and omits some. The sample has around 160,000 clones, around 63% seen once. After removal of 3 bases from V and 5 bases from J, the junction contained 8 bases not matched to a gene. Germline CDR1 SGHDN, CDR2 FVKESK. This CDR3 has 15 amino acids. Study conclusions and caveats: Moderate yet significant TCRB CDR3 shortening was seen in Type 1 diabetes patients in all four CD4+ subsets.

The TCR comes from a man younger than 40 with type 1 diabetes. The sample taken for sequencing was naive CD4+ T cells from blood. The V and J genes are TRBV14 and TRBJ2-7, with TRBD1 matching 9 bases. The CDR3 protein is CASSQPGQGIHEQYF. The CDR3 bases are TGTGCCAGCAGCCAGCCGGGACAGGGTATCCACGAGCAGTACTTC.